This record looks at one TCR beta chain sequence and its context. Its specificity is not known. One junction end disagrees with the germline gene, perhaps due to a read error. This CDR3 contains 13 residues. Germline V gene lookup returns CDR1 LNHDA and CDR2 SQIVND (reference sequence). TCRdb itself ran the 5' RACE reads through MiXCR, one entry per CDR3 protein. The sample lists 85,000 to 100,000 distinct CDR3 sequences; 8.8% were seen once. These data are taken from a study of CD8 T cells in ankylosing spondylitis. Study-wide results and caveats: Both synovial fluid and blood in reactive arthritis had previously been reported to carry some motif variants.

Sequencing was done on a sample of blood, either unsorted or a sorted T cell fraction (not recorded which). The source is a male donor with ankylosing spondylitis or in good health (not recorded which). The J gene is TRBJ1-5, the V gene TRBV19; no reliable D call. The DNA for the CDR3 is TGTACCAGTAGTATAGTCGGCACTCAGCCCCAGCATTTT. Protein sequence: CTSSIVGTQPQHF. Combining the CDR3 with reference TRBV19 and TRBJ1-5 gives the whole variable domain DGGITQSPKYLFRKEGQNVTLSCEQNLNHDAMYWYRQDPGQGLRLIYYSQIVNDFQKGDIAEGYSVSREKKESFPLTVTSAQKNPTAFYLCTSSIVGTQPQHFGDGTRLSIL.